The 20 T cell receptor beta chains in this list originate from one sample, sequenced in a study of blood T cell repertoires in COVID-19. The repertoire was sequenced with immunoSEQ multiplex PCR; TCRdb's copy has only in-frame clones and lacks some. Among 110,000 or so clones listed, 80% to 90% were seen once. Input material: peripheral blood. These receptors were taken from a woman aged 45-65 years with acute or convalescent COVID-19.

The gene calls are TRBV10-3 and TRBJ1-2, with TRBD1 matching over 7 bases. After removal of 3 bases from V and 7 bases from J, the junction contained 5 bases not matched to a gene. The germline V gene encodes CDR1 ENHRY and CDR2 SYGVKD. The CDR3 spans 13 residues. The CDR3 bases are TGTGCCATCAGTGACCGGGACAGCCGTGGCTACACCTTC. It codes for CAISDRDSRGYTF.

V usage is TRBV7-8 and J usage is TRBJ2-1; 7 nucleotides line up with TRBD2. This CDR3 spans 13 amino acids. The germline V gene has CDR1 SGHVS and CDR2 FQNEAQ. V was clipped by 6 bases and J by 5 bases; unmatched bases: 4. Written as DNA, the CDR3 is TGTGCCAGCAGATGGGAGGGCCACAATGAGCAGTTCTTC. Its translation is CASRWEGHNEQFF.

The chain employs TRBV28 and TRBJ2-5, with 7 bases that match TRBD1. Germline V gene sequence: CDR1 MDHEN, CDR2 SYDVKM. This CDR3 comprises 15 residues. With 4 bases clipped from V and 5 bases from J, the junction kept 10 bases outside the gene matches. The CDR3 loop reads CASSSSDRKGETQYF. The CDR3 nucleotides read TGTGCCAGCAGTTCATCGGACAGGAAAGGCGAGACCCAGTACTTC.

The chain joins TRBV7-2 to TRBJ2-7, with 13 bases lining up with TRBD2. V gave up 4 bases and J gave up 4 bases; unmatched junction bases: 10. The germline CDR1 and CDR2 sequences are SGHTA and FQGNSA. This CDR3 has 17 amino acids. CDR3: CASSSGTSGKKRYEQYF. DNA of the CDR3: TGTGCCAGCAGCTCCGGGACTAGCGGGAAAAAACGGTACGAGCAGTACTTC.

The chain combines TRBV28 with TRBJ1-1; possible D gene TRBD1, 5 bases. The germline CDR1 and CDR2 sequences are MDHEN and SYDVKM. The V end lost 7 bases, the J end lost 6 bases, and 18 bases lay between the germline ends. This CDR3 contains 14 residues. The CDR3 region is CASIWGGRRAEAFF. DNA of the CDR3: TGTGCCAGCATCTGGGGGGGAAGGAGGGCTGAAGCTTTCTTT.

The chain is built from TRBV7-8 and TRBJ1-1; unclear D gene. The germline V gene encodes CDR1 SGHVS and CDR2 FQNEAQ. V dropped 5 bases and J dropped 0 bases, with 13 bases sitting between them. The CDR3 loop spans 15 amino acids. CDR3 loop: CASSPLVGVNTEAFF. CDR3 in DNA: TGTGCCAGCAGCCCCCTGGTGGGAGTGAACACTGAAGCTTTCTTT.

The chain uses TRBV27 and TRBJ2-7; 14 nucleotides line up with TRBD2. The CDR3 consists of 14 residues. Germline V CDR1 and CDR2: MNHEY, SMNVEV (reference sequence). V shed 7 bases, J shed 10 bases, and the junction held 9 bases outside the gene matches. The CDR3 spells CASKPQGLAGVQYF. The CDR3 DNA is TGTGCCAGCAAACCCCAGGGACTAGCGGGAGTACAGTACTTC.

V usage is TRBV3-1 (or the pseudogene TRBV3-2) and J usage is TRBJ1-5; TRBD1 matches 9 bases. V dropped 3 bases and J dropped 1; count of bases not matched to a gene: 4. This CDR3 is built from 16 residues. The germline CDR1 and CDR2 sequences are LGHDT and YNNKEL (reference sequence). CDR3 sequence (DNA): TGTGCCAGCAGCCAGGGACAGGGAATAAGCAATCAGCCCCAGCATTTT. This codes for CASSQGQGISNQPQHF.

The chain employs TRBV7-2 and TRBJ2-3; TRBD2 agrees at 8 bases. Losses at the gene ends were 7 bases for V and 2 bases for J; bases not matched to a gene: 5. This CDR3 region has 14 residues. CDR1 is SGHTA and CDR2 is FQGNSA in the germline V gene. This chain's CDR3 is CASTSGGPTDTQYF. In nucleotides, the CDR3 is TGTGCCAGCACCTCGGGGGGGCCCACAGATACGCAGTATTTT.

CDR3 region: CASSPSTGLAGSLGEFF. CDR3 sequence (DNA): TGTGCCAGCTCACCATCCACCGGACTAGCGGGGAGCTTGGGAGAGTTCTTC. This chain links TRBV18 with TRBJ2-1; 12 bases are a match to TRBD2. V shed 2 bases and J 14 bases; nucleotides not matched to a gene: 16. There are 17 residues in the CDR3. CDR1 and CDR2 (germline): KGHSH, LQKENI. Complete variable domain (other parts from reference TRBV18 and TRBJ2-1): NAGVMQNPRHLVRRRGQEARLRCSPMKGHSHVYWYRQLPEEGLKFMVYLQKENIIDESGMPKERFSAEFPKEGPSILRIQQVVRGDSAAYFCASSPSTGLAGSLGEFFGPGTRLTVL.

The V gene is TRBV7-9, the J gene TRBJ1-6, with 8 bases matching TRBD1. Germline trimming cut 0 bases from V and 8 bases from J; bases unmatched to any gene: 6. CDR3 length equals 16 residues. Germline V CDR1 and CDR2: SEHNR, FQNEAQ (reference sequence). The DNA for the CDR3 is TGTGCCAGCAGCTTAGCCCAGACAGGGGACGATTCACCCCTCCACTTT. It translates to CASSLAQTGDDSPLHF.

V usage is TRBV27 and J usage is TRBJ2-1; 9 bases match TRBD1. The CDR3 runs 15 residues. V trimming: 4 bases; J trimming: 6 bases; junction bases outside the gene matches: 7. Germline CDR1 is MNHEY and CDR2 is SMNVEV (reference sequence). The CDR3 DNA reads TGTGCCAGCAGTTCCGGGACAGGGTGGTCCAATGAGCAGTTCTTC. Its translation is CASSSGTGWSNEQFF.

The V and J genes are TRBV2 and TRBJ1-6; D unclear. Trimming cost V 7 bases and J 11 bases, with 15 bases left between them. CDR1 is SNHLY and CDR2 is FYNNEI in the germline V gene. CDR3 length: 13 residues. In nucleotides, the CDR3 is TGTGCCAGCACCCTGGGCAGGTGGACACCCCTCCACTTT. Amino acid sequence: CASTLGRWTPLHF.

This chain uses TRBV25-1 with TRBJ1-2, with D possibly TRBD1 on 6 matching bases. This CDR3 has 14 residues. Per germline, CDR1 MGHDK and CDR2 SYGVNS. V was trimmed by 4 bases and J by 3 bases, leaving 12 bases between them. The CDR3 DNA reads TGTGCCAGCAGTGTCGCAGGGGATTACTATGGCTACACCTTC. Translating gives CASSVAGDYYGYTF.

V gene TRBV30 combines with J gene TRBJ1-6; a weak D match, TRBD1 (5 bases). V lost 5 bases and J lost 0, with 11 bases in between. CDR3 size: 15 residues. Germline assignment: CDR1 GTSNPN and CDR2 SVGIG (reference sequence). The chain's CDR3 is CAWGGESSYNSPLHF. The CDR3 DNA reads TGTGCCTGGGGGGGGGAGAGCTCCTATAATTCACCCCTCCACTTT.

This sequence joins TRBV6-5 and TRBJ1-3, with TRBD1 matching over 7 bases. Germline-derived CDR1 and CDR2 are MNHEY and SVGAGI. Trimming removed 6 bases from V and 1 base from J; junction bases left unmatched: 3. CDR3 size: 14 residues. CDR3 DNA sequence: TGTGCCAGCAGGGACAGGTCTTCTGGAAACACCATATATTTT. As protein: CASRDRSSGNTIYF.

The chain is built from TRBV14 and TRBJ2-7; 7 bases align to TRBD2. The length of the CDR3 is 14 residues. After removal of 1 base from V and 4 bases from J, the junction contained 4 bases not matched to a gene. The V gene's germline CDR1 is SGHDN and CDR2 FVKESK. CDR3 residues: CASSQGDYLYEQYF. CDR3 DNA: TGTGCCAGCAGCCAAGGGGACTATTTATACGAGCAGTACTTC.

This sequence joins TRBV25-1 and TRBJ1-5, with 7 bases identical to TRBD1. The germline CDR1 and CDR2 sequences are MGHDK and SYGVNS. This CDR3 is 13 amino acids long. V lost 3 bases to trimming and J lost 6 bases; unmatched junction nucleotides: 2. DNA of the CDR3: TGTGCCAGCAGTGAGACAGGGAGTCAGCCCCAGCATTTT. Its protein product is CASSETGSQPQHF.

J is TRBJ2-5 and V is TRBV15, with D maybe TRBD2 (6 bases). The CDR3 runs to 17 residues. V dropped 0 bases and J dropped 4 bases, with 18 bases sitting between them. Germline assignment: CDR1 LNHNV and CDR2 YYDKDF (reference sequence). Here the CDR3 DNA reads TGTGCCACCAGCAGAGAGAAGCAGGGACTCGGGGGAGAGACCCAGTACTTC. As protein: CATSREKQGLGGETQYF.

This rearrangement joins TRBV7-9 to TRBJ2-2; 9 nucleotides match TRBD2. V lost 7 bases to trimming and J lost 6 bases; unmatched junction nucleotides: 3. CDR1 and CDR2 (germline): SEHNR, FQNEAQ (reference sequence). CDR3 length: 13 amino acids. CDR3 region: CASTGTSSGELFF. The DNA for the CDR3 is TGTGCCAGCACCGGGACTAGCTCCGGGGAGCTGTTTTTT.